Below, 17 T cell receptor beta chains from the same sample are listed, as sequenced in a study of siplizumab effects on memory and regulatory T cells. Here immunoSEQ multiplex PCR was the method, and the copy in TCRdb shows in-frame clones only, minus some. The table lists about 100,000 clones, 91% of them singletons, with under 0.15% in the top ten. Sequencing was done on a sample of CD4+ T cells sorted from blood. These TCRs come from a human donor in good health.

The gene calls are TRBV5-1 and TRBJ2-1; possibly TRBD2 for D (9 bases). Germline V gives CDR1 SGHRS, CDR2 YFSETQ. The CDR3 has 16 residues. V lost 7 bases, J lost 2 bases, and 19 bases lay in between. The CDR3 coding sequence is TGCGCCAGCCCAACAGGGGGACTAGCCGCCTACAATGAGCAGTTCTTC. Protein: CASPTGGLAAYNEQFF.

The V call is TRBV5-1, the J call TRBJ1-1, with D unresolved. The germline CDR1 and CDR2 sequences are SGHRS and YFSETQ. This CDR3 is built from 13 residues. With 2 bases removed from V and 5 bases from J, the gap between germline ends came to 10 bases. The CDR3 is CASSFVRSTEAFF. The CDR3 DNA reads TGCGCCAGCAGCTTCGTGCGGTCTACTGAAGCTTTCTTT.

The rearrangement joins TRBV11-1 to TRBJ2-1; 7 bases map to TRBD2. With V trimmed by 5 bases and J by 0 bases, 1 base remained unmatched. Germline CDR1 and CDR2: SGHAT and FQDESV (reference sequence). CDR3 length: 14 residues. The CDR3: CASSQRGSYNEQFF. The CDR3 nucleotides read TGTGCCAGCAGCCAGCGGGGCTCCTACAATGAGCAGTTCTTC.

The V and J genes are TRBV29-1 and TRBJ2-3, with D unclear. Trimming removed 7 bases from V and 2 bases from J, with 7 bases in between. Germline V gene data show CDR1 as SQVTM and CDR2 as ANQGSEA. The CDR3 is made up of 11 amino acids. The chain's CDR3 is CSAAPTDTQYF. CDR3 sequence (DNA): TGCAGCGCGGCTCCCACAGATACGCAGTATTTT.

Here the CDR3 reads CASNSWQSYNEQFF. CDR3 nucleotide sequence: TGTGCCTCAAACTCGTGGCAATCCTACAATGAGCAGTTCTTC. V is TRBV19 and J is TRBJ2-1, with D unresolved. This CDR3 is 14 amino acids long. V lost 11 bases and J 1 base, leaving 15 bases between the germline ends. Germline CDR1 is LNHDA and CDR2 is SQIVND (reference sequence).

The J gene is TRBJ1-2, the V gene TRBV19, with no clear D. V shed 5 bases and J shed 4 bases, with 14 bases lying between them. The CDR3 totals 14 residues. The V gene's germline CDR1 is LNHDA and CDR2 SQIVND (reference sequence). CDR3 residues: CASSHVSATYGYTF. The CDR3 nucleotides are TGTGCCAGTAGTCATGTTTCCGCCACCTATGGCTACACCTTC. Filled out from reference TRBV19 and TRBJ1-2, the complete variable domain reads DGGITQSPKYLFRKEGQNVTLSCEQNLNHDAMYWYRQDPGQGLRLIYYSQIVNDFQKGDIAEGYSVSREKKESFPLTVTSAQKNPTAFYLCASSHVSATYGYTFGSGTRLTVV.

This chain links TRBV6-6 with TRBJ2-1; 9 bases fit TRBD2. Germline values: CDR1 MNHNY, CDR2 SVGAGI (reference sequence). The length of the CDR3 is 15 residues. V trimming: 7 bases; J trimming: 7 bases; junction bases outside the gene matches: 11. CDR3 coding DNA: TGTGCCAGCACTAACGAAGGCCTAGCGGGGAATGAGCAGTTCTTC. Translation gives CASTNEGLAGNEQFF.

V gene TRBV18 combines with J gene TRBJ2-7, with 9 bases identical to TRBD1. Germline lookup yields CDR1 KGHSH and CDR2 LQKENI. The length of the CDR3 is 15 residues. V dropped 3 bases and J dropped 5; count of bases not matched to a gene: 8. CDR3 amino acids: CASSPVGTGLDEQYF. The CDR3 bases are TGTGCCAGCTCACCCGTCGGGACAGGGCTAGACGAGCAGTACTTC.

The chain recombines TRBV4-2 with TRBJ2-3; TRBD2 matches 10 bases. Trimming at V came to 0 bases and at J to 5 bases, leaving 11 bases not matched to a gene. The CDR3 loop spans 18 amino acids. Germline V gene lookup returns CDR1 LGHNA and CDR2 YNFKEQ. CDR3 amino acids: CASSQDSKSGGALDTQYF. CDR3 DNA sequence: TGTGCCAGCAGCCAAGATTCGAAAAGCGGGGGGGCTTTAGATACGCAGTATTTT.

CDR3 residues: CASSLAGAVETQYF. In nucleotides, the CDR3 is TGTGCCAGCAGCTTGGCAGGGGCGGTGGAGACCCAGTACTTC. The genes are TRBV11-3 and TRBJ2-5; D is possibly TRBD1 (6 bases). This CDR3 region has 14 residues. The germline V gene encodes CDR1 SGHNT and CDR2 YENEEA. The V end was cut by 3 bases, the J end by 5 bases, with 13 bases between.

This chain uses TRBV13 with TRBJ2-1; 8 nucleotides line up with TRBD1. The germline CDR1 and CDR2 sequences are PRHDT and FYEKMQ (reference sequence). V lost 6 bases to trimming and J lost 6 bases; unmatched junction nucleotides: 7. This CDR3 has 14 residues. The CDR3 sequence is CASRRWDRLNEQFF. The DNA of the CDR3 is TGTGCCAGCAGGCGTTGGGACAGGCTCAATGAGCAGTTCTTC.

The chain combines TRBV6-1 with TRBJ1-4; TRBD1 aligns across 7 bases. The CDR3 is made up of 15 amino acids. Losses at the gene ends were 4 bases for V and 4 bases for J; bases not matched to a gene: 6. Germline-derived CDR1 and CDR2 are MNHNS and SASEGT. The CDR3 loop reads CASSGGGTVNEKLFF. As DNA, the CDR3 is TGTGCCAGCAGTGGAGGTGGGACAGTTAATGAAAAACTGTTTTTT.

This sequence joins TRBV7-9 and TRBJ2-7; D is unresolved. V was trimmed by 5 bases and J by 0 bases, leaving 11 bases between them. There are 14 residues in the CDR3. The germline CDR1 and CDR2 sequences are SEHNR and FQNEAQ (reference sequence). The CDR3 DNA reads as TGTGCCAGCAGCCAAGTTGGTGGCTCCTACGAGCAGTACTTC. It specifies CASSQVGGSYEQYF.

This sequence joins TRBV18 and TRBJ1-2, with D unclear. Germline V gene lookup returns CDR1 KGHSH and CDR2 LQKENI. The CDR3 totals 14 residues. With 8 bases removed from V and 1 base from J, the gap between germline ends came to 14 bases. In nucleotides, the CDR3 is TGTGCCAGCGCCACTGGCAGACGTAACTATGGCTACACCTTC. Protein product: CASATGRRNYGYTF. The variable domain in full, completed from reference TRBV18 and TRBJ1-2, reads NAGVMQNPRHLVRRRGQEARLRCSPMKGHSHVYWYRQLPEEGLKFMVYLQKENIIDESGMPKERFSAEFPKEGPSILRIQQVVRGDSAAYFCASATGRRNYGYTFGSGTRLTVV.

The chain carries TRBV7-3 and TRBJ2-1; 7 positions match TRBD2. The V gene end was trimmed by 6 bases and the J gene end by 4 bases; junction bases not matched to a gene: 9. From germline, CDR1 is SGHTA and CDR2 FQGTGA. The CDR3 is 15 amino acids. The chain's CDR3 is CASRSGAGNYNEQFF. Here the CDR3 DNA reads TGTGCCAGCAGATCCGGAGCGGGGAATTACAATGAGCAGTTCTTC.

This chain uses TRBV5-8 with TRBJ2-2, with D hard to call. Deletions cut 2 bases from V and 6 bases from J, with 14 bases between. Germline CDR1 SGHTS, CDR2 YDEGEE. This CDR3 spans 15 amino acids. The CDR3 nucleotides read TGTGCCAGCAGCTTTGTCTCGATCGTTCCCGGGGAGCTGTTTTTT. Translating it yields CASSFVSIVPGELFF.

The CDR3 nucleotides read TGTGCCAGCAGCCAGAGCTCCTACAATGAGCAGTTCTTC. Translation: CASSQSSYNEQFF. V gene TRBV11-2 combines with J gene TRBJ2-1; unclear D gene. Germline V CDR1 and CDR2: SGHAT, FQNNGV. Trimming took 5 bases from V and 0 from J, leaving 5 bases between them. The CDR3 is 13 amino acids.